The 17 T cell receptor beta chains listed next were all sequenced from one sample in a study of T-cell reconstitution after alpha-beta-depleted transplantation in children. Unique molecular identifiers tagged the TCRbeta library. MiXCR, run by TCRdb on the PCR reads, gives a single entry per CDR3 protein. The repertoire holds some 440,000 distinct CDR3 sequences, with around 15% as singletons. This specimen was PBMCs, mostly from graft donor cells, taken 360 days after TCRalphabeta/CD19-depleted stem cell transplant. The receptors derive from a boy in the first two years of life who had a stem cell transplant for Wiskott-Aldrich syndrome, so the T cells may come from the graft donor.

This clonotype has a handful of counts. The rearrangement uses TRBV3-1 and TRBJ1-2, with D possibly TRBD1 on 5 matching bases. Between the trimmed V and J ends, which lost 1 base and 4 bases, there was a span of 13 bases. The CDR3 sequence is 15 residues long. Germline V lookup: CDR1 LGHDT, CDR2 YNNKEL (reference sequence). The CDR3 sequence is CASSQGGRASYGYTF. The CDR3 DNA follows: TGTGCCAGCAGCCAAGGGGGACGGGCCTCCTATGGCTACACCTTC.

V gene TRBV18 combines with J gene TRBJ2-5; D is undetermined. The length of the CDR3 is 15 residues. Germline-derived CDR1 and CDR2 are KGHSH and LQKENI. V was pared by 1 base and J by 2 bases, with 11 bases between. The CDR3 reads CASSPHQRGQETQYF. The CDR3 DNA reads as TGTGCCAGCTCACCACATCAACGCGGTCAAGAGACCCAGTACTTC.

This clonotype has a handful of counts. The chain employs TRBV4-3 and TRBJ1-2, with 12 bases that match TRBD1. Germline-derived CDR1 and CDR2 are LGHNA and YSLEER. J was trimmed by 6 bases and V by 4 bases; bases with no gene match: 6. The CDR3 consists of 15 residues. The CDR3 spells CASSLRDRGLDGYTF. In DNA, the CDR3 is TGCGCCAGCAGCCTCCGGGACAGGGGGCTGGATGGCTACACCTTC.

The J gene is TRBJ2-3, the V gene TRBV7-8; D is undetermined. This CDR3 region has 14 residues. V shed 5 bases and J shed 4 bases, with 13 bases lying between them. In germline, CDR1 is SGHVS, CDR2 FQNEAQ. CDR3 sequence reads: CASSRPENPDTQYF. The CDR3 DNA reads TGTGCCAGCAGCCGCCCAGAGAACCCAGATACGCAGTATTTT.

The V and J genes are TRBV4-2 and TRBJ2-7, with 9 positions matching TRBD1. The CDR3 totals 14 residues. Germline loops: CDR1 LGHNA, CDR2 YNFKEQ. The trim removed 3 bases at V and 7 bases at J, leaving 7 bases unmatched. The CDR3 loop is CASSHLQGAGEQYF. The CDR3 nucleotides read TGTGCCAGCAGCCATTTACAGGGGGCGGGGGAGCAGTACTTC.

V is TRBV7-9 and J is TRBJ2-7, with D unresolved. V lost 2 bases, J lost 2 bases, and 10 bases lay in between. The CDR3 runs to 14 residues. Per the germline V gene, CDR1 is SEHNR and CDR2 is FQNEAQ (reference sequence). The CDR3 loop reads CASSLFPRTYEQYF. The CDR3 DNA reads TGTGCCAGCAGCTTATTTCCGAGGACCTACGAGCAGTACTTC.

In its sample, this clonotype was seen a few times. V usage is TRBV6-1 and J usage is TRBJ2-2, with a tentative D call TRBD2 (6 bases). This CDR3 is 13 amino acids long. V was trimmed by 8 bases and J by 8 bases, leaving 15 bases between them. Germline assignment: CDR1 MNHNS and CDR2 SASEGT. Here the CDR3 DNA reads TGTGCCAGCGCACTGCGGGGTCGGGGGGAGCTGTTTTTT. Its protein product is CASALRGRGELFF.

Ten or more counts support this clonotype. The rearrangement uses TRBV6-5 and TRBJ2-7; 9 bases agree with TRBD1. Germline values: CDR1 MNHEY, CDR2 SVGAGI. The V segment lost 0 bases and the J segment 5 bases; nucleotides outside the gene matches: 2. This CDR3 spans 14 amino acids. The CDR3 DNA reads TGTGCCAGCAGTTACTCGGACAGGGGAAACGAGCAGTACTTC. Protein: CASSYSDRGNEQYF.

This rearrangement joins TRBV29-1 to TRBJ1-2; perhaps TRBD1 as D (5 bases). Between the trimmed V and J ends, which lost 8 bases and 8 bases, there was a span of 15 bases. Germline CDR1 is SQVTM and CDR2 is ANQGSEA. The CDR3 loop spans 11 amino acids. This CDR3 reads CSLRDFWGYTF. The CDR3 region has the DNA TGCAGCCTCAGGGACTTCTGGGGCTACACCTTC.

V and J are TRBV5-1 and TRBJ2-5; TRBD2 matches at 9 bases. Trimming took 6 bases from V and 1 from J; bases not matched to a gene: 7. Germline V gene data show CDR1 as SGHRS and CDR2 as YFSETQ. CDR3 size: 15 residues. CDR3 in amino acids: CASNSGGHLQETQYF. The CDR3 coding sequence is TGCGCCAGCAATAGCGGGGGACATCTCCAAGAGACCCAGTACTTC.

This clonotype was observed a few times. The rearrangement uses TRBV12-3 or TRBV12-4 and TRBJ2-4; D gene unclear. V was clipped by 7 bases and J by 0 bases, with 16 bases between them. The CDR3 is 16 residues long. CDR3 DNA: TGTGCCAGCACCTCGGTAGGCGATCTAGCCAAAAACATTCAGTACTTC. Amino acids: CASTSVGDLAKNIQYF.

This chain links TRBV11-1 with TRBJ2-5, with TRBD2 as a possible D gene (5 bases). Trimming shortened V by 2 bases and J by 5 bases, and 24 bases separated the two germline ends. The V gene's germline CDR1 is SGHAT and CDR2 FQDESV (reference sequence). This CDR3 contains 18 residues. CDR3 bases: TGTGCCAGCAGCTTATTAACCTCGGGCAGGCGGGCGGAGGAGACCCAGTACTTC. This sequence encodes CASSLLTSGRRAEETQYF. Complete variable domain (other parts from reference TRBV11-1 and TRBJ2-5): EAEVAQSPRYKITEKSQAVAFWCDPISGHATLYWYRQILGQGPELLVQFQDESVVDDSQLPKDRFSAERLKGVDSTLKIQPAELGDSAMYLCASSLLTSGRRAEETQYFGPGTRLLVL.

This chain links TRBV4-1 with TRBJ2-7; possibly TRBD1 for D (6 bases). With 3 bases removed from V and 3 bases from J, the gap between germline ends came to 15 bases. This CDR3 has 15 residues. Germline V lookup: CDR1 MGHRA, CDR2 YSYEKL. CDR3 DNA sequence: TGCGCCAGCAGCCAGATAGCCGAGGGGGACTACGAGCAGTACTTC. Residues: CASSQIAEGDYEQYF.

Only a few counts were recorded for this clonotype. The chain combines TRBV2 with TRBJ2-1; possibly TRBD2 for D (7 bases). This CDR3 has 13 amino acids. Germline V gene data show CDR1 as SNHLY and CDR2 as FYNNEI. V was clipped by 3 bases and J by 15 bases, with 18 bases between them. The CDR3 nucleotides read TGTGCCAGCAGTGACCCAAGGGGGGGCCCGGGGTTCTTC. Encoded protein: CASSDPRGGPGFF.

The chain combines TRBV3-1 with TRBJ2-5; perhaps D is TRBD1 or TRBD2 (6 bases each). The CDR3 consists of 17 residues. V dropped 0 bases and J dropped 5 bases, with 19 bases sitting between them. The germline gives CDR1 LGHDT, CDR2 YNNKEL (reference sequence). For the CDR3, the DNA is TGTGCCAGCAGCCAAGACCCGGCGACAGGAGGGGCGGAGACCCAGTACTTC. It is translated as CASSQDPATGGAETQYF.

As to this clonotype: A much larger clone lies one base from this, so it may be a read error. The chain has TRBV24-1 and TRBJ2-7; D unclear. The germline gives CDR1 KGHDR, CDR2 SFDVKD. The CDR3 has 11 amino acids. CDR3 coding DNA: TGTGCCACCAGTGACGGCTACGAGCGGTACTTC. Translation gives CATSDGYERYF.

This clonotype showed up just a few times. V gene TRBV4-3 combines with J gene TRBJ2-2; 10 bases are a match to TRBD2. This CDR3 has 17 amino acids. With 3 bases clipped from V and 1 base from J, the junction kept 5 bases outside the gene matches. Germline CDR1 is LGHNA and CDR2 is YSLEER. The CDR3 here is CASSHGLADRNTGELFF. CDR3 coding DNA: TGCGCCAGCAGCCACGGACTAGCGGACAGGAACACCGGGGAGCTGTTTTTT.